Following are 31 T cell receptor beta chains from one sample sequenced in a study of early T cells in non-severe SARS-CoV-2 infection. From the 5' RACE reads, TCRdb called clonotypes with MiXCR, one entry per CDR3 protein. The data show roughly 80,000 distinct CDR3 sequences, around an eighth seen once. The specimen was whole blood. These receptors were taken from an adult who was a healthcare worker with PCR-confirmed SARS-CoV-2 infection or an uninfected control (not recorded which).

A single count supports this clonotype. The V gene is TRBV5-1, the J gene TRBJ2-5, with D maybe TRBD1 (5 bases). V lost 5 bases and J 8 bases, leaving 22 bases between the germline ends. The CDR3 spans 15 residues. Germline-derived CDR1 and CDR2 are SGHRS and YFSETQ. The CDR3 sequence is CASRLTGPPRETQYF. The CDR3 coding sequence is TGCGCCAGCAGACTCACAGGACCACCAAGAGAAACCCAGTACTTC.

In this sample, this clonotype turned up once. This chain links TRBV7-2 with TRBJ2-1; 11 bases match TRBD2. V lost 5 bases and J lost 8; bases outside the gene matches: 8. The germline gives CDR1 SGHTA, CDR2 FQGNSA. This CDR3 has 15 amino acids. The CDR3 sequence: CASSRQVSGRDEQFF. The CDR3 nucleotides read TGTGCCAGCAGCAGACAGGTTAGCGGGAGGGATGAGCAGTTCTTC. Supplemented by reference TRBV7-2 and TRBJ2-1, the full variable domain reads GAGVSQSPSNKVTEKGKDVELRCDPISGHTALYWYRQSLGQGLEFLIYFQGNSAPDKSGLPSDRFSAERTGGSVSTLTIQRTQQEDSAVYLCASSRQVSGRDEQFFGPGTRLTVL.

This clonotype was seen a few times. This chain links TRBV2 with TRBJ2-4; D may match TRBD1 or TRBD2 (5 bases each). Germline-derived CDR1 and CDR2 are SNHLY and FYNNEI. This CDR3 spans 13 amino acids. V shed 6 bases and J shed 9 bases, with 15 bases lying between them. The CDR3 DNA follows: TGTGCCAGCAGGACCGATCGGGGCTTCATTCAGTACTTC. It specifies CASRTDRGFIQYF.

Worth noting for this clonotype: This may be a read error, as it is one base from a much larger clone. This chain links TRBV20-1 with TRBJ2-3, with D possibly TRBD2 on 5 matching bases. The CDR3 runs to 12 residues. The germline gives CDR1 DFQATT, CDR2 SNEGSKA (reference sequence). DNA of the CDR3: TGCAGTGCAACGGAGCGGTCCGATACGAAGTATTTT. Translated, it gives CSATERSDTKYF.

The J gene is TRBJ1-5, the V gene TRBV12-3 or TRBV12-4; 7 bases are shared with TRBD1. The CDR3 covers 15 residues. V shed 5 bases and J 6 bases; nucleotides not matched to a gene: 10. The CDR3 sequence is CASSLNRGGGQPQHF. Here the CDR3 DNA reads TGTGCCAGCAGTCTTAACAGGGGAGGGGGTCAGCCCCAGCATTTT.

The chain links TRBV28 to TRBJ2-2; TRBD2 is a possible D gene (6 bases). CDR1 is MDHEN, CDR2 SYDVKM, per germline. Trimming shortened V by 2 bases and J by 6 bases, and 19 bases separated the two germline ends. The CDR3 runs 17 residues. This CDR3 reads CASSLRRGKGWAGELFF. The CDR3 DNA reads TGTGCCAGCAGTTTAAGGCGGGGCAAGGGTTGGGCCGGGGAGCTGTTTTTT.

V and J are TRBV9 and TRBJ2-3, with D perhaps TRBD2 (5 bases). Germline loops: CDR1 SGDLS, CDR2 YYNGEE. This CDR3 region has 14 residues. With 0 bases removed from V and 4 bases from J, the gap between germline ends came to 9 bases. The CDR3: CASSVAGNADTQYF. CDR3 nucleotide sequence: TGTGCCAGCAGCGTAGCCGGGAACGCAGATACGCAGTATTTT.

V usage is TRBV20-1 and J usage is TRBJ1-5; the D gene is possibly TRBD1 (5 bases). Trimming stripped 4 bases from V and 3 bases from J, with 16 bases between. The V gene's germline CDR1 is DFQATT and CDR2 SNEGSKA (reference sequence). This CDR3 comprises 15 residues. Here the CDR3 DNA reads TGCAGTGCTAACAGGATTAATGACCTCAATCAGCCCCAGCATTTT. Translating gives CSANRINDLNQPQHF.

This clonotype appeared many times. The CDR3 coding sequence is TGTGCCAGCAGTTTCTCCGAAAGCAGGGAGGGCGGTTCACCCCTCCACTTT. Protein product: CASSFSESREGGSPLHF. V is TRBV12-3 or TRBV12-4 and J is TRBJ1-6; TRBD1 is a possible D gene (5 bases). V lost 3 bases and J lost 9, with 21 bases in between. CDR3 length: 17 amino acids.

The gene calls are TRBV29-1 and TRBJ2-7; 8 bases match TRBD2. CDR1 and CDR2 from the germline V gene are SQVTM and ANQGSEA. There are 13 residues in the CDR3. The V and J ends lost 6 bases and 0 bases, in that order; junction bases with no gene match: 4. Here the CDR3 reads CSVEAGGSYEQYF. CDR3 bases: TGCAGCGTCGAGGCGGGGGGCTCCTACGAGCAGTACTTC.

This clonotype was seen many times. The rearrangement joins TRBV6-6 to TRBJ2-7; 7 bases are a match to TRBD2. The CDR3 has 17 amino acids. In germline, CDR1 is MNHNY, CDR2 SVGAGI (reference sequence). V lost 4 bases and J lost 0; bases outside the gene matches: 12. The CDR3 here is CASSFSPWERDSYEQYF. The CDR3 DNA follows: TGTGCCAGCAGTTTCTCACCTTGGGAGCGGGACTCCTACGAGCAGTACTTC.

The CDR3 loop is CASSGQGNNSPLHF. For the CDR3, the DNA is TGTGCCAGCAGTGGACAGGGGAACAATTCACCCCTCCACTTT. The chain links TRBV2 to TRBJ1-6; 8 bases are a match to TRBD1. CDR3 length equals 14 residues. J gave up 7 bases and V 4 bases, and 3 bases lay outside the gene matches. Looked up from germline, CDR1 is SNHLY and CDR2 is FYNNEI.

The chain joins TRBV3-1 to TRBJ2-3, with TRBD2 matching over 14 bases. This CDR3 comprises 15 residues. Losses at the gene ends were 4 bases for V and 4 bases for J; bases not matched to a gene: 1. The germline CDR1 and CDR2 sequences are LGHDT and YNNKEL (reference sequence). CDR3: CASSPTSGRADTQYF. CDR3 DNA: TGTGCCAGCAGCCCGACTAGCGGGAGGGCAGATACGCAGTATTTT.

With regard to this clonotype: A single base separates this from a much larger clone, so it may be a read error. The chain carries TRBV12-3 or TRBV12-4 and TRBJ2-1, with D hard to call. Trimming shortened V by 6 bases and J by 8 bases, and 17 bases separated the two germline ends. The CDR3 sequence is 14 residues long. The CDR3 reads CASRLYSRPHEQFF. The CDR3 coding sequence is TGTGCCAGCAGATTATATTCCCGGCCCCATGAGCAGTTCTTC.

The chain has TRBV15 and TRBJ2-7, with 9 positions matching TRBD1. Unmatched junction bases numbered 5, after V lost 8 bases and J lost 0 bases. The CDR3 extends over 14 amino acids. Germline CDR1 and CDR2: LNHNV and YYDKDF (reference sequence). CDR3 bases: TGTGCCACCGAAGACAGGGGGAGCTCCTACGAGCAGTACTTC. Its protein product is CATEDRGSSYEQYF.

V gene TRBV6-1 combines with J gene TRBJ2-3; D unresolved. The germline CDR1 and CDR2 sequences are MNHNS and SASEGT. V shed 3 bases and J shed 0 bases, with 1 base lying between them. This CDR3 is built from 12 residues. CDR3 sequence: CASSDSTDTQYF. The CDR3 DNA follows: TGTGCCAGCAGTGACAGCACAGATACGCAGTATTTT.

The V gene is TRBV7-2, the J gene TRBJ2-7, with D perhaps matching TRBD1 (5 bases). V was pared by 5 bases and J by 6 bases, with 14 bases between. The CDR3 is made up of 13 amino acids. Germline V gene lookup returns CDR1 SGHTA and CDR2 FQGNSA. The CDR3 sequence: CASSPAQRGEQYF. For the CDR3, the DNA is TGTGCCAGCAGCCCGGCCCAAAGGGGCGAGCAGTACTTC.

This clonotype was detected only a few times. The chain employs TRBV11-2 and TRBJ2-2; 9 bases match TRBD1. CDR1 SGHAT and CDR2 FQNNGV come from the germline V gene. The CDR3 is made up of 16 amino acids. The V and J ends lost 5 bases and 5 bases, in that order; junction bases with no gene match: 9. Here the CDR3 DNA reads TGTGCCAGCAGCCCCGGATGGACAGGGGTTACCGGGGAGCTGTTTTTT. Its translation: CASSPGWTGVTGELFF.

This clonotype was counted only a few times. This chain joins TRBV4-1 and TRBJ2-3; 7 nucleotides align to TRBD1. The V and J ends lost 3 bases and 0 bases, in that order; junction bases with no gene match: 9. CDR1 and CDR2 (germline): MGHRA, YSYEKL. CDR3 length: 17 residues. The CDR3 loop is CASSQPAYRGSTDTQYF. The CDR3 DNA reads TGCGCCAGCAGCCAGCCGGCCTACAGGGGTAGCACAGATACGCAGTATTTT.

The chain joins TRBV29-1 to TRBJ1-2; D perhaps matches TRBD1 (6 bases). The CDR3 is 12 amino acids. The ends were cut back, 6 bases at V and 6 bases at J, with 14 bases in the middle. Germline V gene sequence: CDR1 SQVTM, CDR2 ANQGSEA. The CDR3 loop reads CSVPQGTDGYTF. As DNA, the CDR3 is TGCAGCGTCCCACAGGGTACCGATGGCTACACCTTC.

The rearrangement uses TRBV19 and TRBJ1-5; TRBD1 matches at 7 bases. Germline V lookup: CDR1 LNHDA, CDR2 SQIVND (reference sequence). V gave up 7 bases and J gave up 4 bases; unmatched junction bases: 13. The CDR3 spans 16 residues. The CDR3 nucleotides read TGTGCCAGTAACTACCAGGGGGGAGTGAAGAATCAGCCCCAGCATTTT. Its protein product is CASNYQGGVKNQPQHF. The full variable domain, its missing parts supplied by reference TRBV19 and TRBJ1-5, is DGGITQSPKYLFRKEGQNVTLSCEQNLNHDAMYWYRQDPGQGLRLIYYSQIVNDFQKGDIAEGYSVSREKKESFPLTVTSAQKNPTAFYLCASNYQGGVKNQPQHFGDGTRLSIL.

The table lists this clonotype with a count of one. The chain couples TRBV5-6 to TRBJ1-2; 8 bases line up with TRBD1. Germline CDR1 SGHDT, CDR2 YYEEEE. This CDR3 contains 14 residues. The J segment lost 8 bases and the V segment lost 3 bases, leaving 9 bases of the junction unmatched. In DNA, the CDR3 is TGTGCCAGCAGCTCTTGGACAGGGAGTCAGGGCTACACCTTC. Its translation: CASSSWTGSQGYTF.

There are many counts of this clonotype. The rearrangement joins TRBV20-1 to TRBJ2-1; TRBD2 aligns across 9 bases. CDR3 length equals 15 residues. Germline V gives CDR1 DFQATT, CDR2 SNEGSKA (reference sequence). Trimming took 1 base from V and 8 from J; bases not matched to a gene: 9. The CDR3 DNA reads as TGCAGTGCTAGAGGCGGGGGGGCTAGCAGGGATGAGCAGTTCTTC. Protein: CSARGGGASRDEQFF.

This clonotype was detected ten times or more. CDR3 nucleotide sequence: TGTGCCAGCAGTTACTCGATTCCATCTGGGGCCAACGTCCTGACTTTC. This sequence encodes CASSYSIPSGANVLTF. V and J are TRBV6-5 and TRBJ2-6; unclear D gene. The length of the CDR3 is 16 residues. Trimming cost V 0 bases and J 1 base, with 7 bases left between them. The germline CDR1 and CDR2 sequences are MNHEY and SVGAGI.

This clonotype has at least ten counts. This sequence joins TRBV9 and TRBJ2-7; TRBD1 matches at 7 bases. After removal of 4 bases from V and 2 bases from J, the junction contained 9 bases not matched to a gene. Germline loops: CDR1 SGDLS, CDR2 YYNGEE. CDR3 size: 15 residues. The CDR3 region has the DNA TGTGCCAGCAGCCGGGACAGTAGTGTTACCTACGAGCAGTACTTC. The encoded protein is CASSRDSSVTYEQYF.

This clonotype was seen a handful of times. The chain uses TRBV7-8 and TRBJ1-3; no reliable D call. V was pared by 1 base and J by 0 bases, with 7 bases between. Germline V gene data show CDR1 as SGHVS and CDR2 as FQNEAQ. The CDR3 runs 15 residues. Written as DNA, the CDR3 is TGTGCCAGCAGCTTAGAATTTAGCTCTGGAAACACCATATATTTT. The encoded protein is CASSLEFSSGNTIYF.

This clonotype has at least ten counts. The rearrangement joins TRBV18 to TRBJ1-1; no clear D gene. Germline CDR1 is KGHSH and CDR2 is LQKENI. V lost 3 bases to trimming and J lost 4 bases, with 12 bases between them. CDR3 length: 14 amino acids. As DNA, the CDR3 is TGTGCCAGCTCACCCAAGGCGGGAAGCACTGAAGCTTTCTTT. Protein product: CASSPKAGSTEAFF.

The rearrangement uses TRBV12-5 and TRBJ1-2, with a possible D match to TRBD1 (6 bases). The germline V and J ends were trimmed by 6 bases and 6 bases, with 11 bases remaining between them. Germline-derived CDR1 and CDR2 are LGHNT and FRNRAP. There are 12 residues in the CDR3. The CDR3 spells CASGLTGHGYTF. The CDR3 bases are TGTGCTAGTGGGCTCACAGGGCATGGCTACACCTTC.

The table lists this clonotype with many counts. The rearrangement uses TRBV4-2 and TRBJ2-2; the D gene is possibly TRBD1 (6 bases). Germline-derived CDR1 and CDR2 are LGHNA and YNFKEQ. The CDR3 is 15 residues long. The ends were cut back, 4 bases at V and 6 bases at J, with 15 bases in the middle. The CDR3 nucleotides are TGTGCCAGCAGCCCCGACTCAGGGGAGCCCGGGGAGCTGTTTTTT. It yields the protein CASSPDSGEPGELFF.

CDR3 sequence: CASSVGQASTDTQYF. In nucleotides, the CDR3 is TGTGCCAGCAGCGTAGGACAGGCAAGCACAGATACGCAGTATTTT. This chain joins TRBV9 and TRBJ2-3, with a weak D call TRBD1 (6 bases). Germline assignment: CDR1 SGDLS and CDR2 YYNGEE. V was pared by 0 bases and J by 0 bases, with 8 bases between. CDR3 size: 15 residues. Supplemented by reference TRBV9 and TRBJ2-3, the full variable domain reads DSGVTQTPKHLITATGQRVTLRCSPRSGDLSVYWYQQSLDQGLQFLIQYYNGEERAKGNILERFSAQQFPDLHSELNLSSLELGDSALYFCASSVGQASTDTQYFGPGTRLTVL.

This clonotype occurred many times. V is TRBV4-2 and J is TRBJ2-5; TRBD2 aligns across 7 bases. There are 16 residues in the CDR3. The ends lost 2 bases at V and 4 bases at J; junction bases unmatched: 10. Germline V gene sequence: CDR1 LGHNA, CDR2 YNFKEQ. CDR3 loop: CASSQPPGRGRETQYF. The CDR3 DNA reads TGTGCCAGCAGCCAACCACCGGGGAGGGGTCGAGAGACCCAGTACTTC.